This passage covers 18 T cell receptor beta chains from one sample sequenced in a study of blood T cell repertoires in COVID-19. This table comes from immunoSEQ multiplex PCR, and its TCRdb copy is limited to in-frame clones, with some not included. This table has 200,000 to 250,000 clones, approximately 87% appearing once. Sequenced sample: peripheral blood. Every receptor here comes from a man aged 55-75 years with acute or convalescent COVID-19.

This clone was observed a few times. The gene calls are TRBV7-2 and TRBJ1-5, with 7 nucleotides matching TRBD1. In germline, CDR1 is SGHTA, CDR2 FQGNSA. The V segment lost 1 base and the J segment 9 bases; nucleotides outside the gene matches: 9. This CDR3 has 15 residues. Written as DNA, the CDR3 is TGTGCCAGCAGCTTAGTCAGGGGGACTTACGGGCCCCAGCATTTT. Translated: CASSLVRGTYGPQHF.

This chain links TRBV5-8 with TRBJ2-7; 7 nucleotides match TRBD1. This CDR3 region has 15 residues. Germline CDR1 is SGHTS and CDR2 is YDEGEE. The junction had 10 bases not matched to a gene; V was cut back by 5 bases and J by 2 bases. CDR3 protein: CASSSRRGRPYEQYF. CDR3 DNA sequence: TGTGCCAGCAGTAGTCGTAGGGGGCGGCCCTACGAGCAGTACTTC.

V and J are TRBV18 and TRBJ2-1, with TRBD2 as a possible D gene (6 bases). CDR1 is KGHSH, CDR2 LQKENI, per germline. The CDR3 length is 17 residues. V was pared by 3 bases and J by 2 bases, with 17 bases between. CDR3 nucleotides: TGTGCCAGCTCACCGACTGCTGGCGGAGGGGCCTACAATGAGCAGTTCTTC. Translation: CASSPTAGGGAYNEQFF.

This sequence joins TRBV15 and TRBJ2-2, with TRBD1 identical over 9 bases. The CDR3 is made up of 16 amino acids. Germline loops: CDR1 LNHNV, CDR2 YYDKDF (reference sequence). The V and J ends lost 2 bases and 1 base, in that order; junction bases with no gene match: 2. Written as DNA, the CDR3 is TGTGCCACCAGCAGAAGGGGACAGGGGAACACCGGGGAGCTGTTTTTT. It encodes CATSRRGQGNTGELFF.

V and J are TRBV2 and TRBJ1-4, with 10 nucleotides matching TRBD1. Germline assignment: CDR1 SNHLY and CDR2 FYNNEI. The ends lost 6 bases at V and 8 bases at J; junction bases unmatched: 6. CDR3 size: 14 residues. This CDR3 reads CASRLDRGREKLFF. The CDR3 nucleotides read TGTGCCAGCAGGCTCGACAGGGGGCGCGAAAAACTGTTTTTT. Filled out from reference TRBV2 and TRBJ1-4, the complete variable domain reads EPEVTQTPSHQVTQMGQEVILRCVPISNHLYFYWYRQILGQKVEFLVSFYNNEISEKSEIFDDQFSVERPDGSNFTLKIRSTKLEDSAMYFCASRLDRGREKLFFGSGTQLSVL.

The V gene is TRBV6-6, the J gene TRBJ1-1; D is perhaps TRBD1 (6 bases). This CDR3 spans 16 amino acids. Trimming cost V 6 bases and J 6 bases, with 23 bases left between them. CDR1 and CDR2 (germline): MNHNY, SVGAGI (reference sequence). The CDR3 reads CASSRRGTQDFAEAFF. The CDR3 DNA reads as TGTGCCAGCAGCCGCAGGGGCACGCAGGACTTCGCTGAAGCTTTCTTT.

The V call is TRBV21-1, the J call TRBJ2-2; TRBD1 reflects the table's D call only, with no check against the DNA. TRBV21-1 is a pseudogene. The CDR3 totals 18 residues. The CDR3 protein is CASSAPGQGPSNTGELFF. For the CDR3, the DNA is TGTGCCAGCAGCGCACCGGGACAGGGGCCCTCGAACACCGGGGAGCTGTTTTTT.

This rearrangement joins TRBV10-3 to TRBJ1-4; 7 bases are shared with TRBD1. After removal of 5 bases from V and 4 bases from J, the junction contained 7 bases not matched to a gene. CDR1 is ENHRY and CDR2 is SYGVKD in the germline V gene. The CDR3 is 15 residues long. The CDR3 is CAISSTGTDNEKLFF. The DNA of the CDR3 is TGTGCCATCAGTTCGACCGGGACAGATAATGAAAAACTGTTTTTT.

The chain combines TRBV12-3 or TRBV12-4 with TRBJ1-5, with D perhaps matching TRBD1 (6 bases). The germline V and J ends were trimmed by 6 bases and 4 bases, with 10 bases remaining between them. The CDR3 loop spans 13 amino acids. For the CDR3, the DNA is TGTGCCAGCAGCTCGACAGGAAATCAGCCCCAGCATTTT. Translation gives CASSSTGNQPQHF.

This clone was observed once. This chain joins TRBV10-3 and TRBJ1-1; D is unclear. V lost 0 bases to trimming and J lost 6 bases, with 8 bases between them. Germline V gene sequence: CDR1 ENHRY, CDR2 SYGVKD. The CDR3 has 13 amino acids. CDR3 residues: CAISESPSAEAFF. The CDR3 nucleotides read TGTGCCATCAGTGAGTCGCCCTCGGCTGAAGCTTTCTTT.

Written as DNA, the CDR3 is TGTGCCAGCAGCCCCTTGGAGGGGGGAAACACCATATATTTT. This sequence encodes CASSPLEGGNTIYF. The rearrangement joins TRBV7-2 to TRBJ1-3, with D possibly being TRBD1 (5 bases). This CDR3 region has 14 residues. Germline CDR1 reads SGHTA; CDR2 reads FQGNSA. Trimming cost V 5 bases and J 4 bases, with 12 bases left between them.

The chain carries TRBV18 and TRBJ2-3; D is undetermined. V lost 3 bases to trimming and J lost 3 bases, with 10 bases between them. CDR3 length equals 14 residues. CDR1 KGHSH and CDR2 LQKENI come from the germline V gene. In nucleotides, the CDR3 is TGTGCCAGCTCACCGGTGGCAGGTACAGATACGCAGTATTTT. This codes for CASSPVAGTDTQYF.

A few counts support this clone. The chain recombines TRBV5-1 with TRBJ1-2, with unresolved D. Trimming removed 3 bases from V and 8 bases from J, with 8 bases in between. The CDR3 covers 11 residues. Looked up from germline, CDR1 is SGHRS and CDR2 is YFSETQ. CDR3 region: CASSSGGGYTF. The CDR3 nucleotides read TGCGCCAGCAGCTCGGGTGGAGGCTACACCTTC.

The rearrangement joins TRBV29-1 to TRBJ2-7, with a tentative D call TRBD1 (5 bases). The CDR3 runs to 11 residues. With 4 bases removed from V and 7 bases from J, the gap between germline ends came to 11 bases. The V gene's germline CDR1 is SQVTM and CDR2 ANQGSEA. The CDR3 loop is CSVGRGWEQYF. For the CDR3, the DNA is TGCAGCGTTGGTAGGGGCTGGGAGCAGTACTTC.

The gene calls are TRBV7-4 and TRBJ2-1; D is unresolved. Germline CDR1 is SGHVT and CDR2 is SQSDAQ. This CDR3 is built from 14 residues. V was pared by 5 bases and J by 0 bases, with 8 bases between. As DNA, the CDR3 is TGTGCCAGCAGCCCGCTAAGCTCCTACAATGAGCAGTTCTTC. It encodes CASSPLSSYNEQFF.

J is TRBJ2-1 and V is TRBV23-1, with D possibly being TRBD1 (5 bases). TRBV23-1 is reported as an ORF; its role is uncertain. V was clipped by 3 bases and J by 12 bases, with 15 bases between them. This CDR3 has 13 amino acids. CDR3 protein: CASSHTGRTRQFF. The CDR3 bases are TGCGCCAGCAGTCATACAGGACGGACCAGGCAGTTCTTC.

This clone has only a few counts. This rearrangement joins TRBV29-1 to TRBJ2-3, with 11 nucleotides matching TRBD2. Per the germline V gene, CDR1 is SQVTM and CDR2 is ANQGSEA. Trimming at V came to 6 bases and at J to 4 bases, leaving 9 bases not matched to a gene. The CDR3 has 15 amino acids. CDR3 sequence reads: CSVTTSGIVADTQYF. CDR3 nucleotides: TGCAGCGTCACGACTAGCGGGATAGTAGCAGATACGCAGTATTTT.

This clone is a singleton in its sample. This may arise from a read error, as a much more abundant clone is one base away. The V call is TRBV19, the J call TRBJ1-5; 8 positions match TRBD1. Germline V gene data show CDR1 as LNHDA and CDR2 as SQIVND (reference sequence). Germline trimming cut 6 bases from V and 1 base from J; bases unmatched to any gene: 2. This CDR3 has 14 residues. The CDR3 nucleotides are TGTGCCAGTAGGCAGGGGGCGAGCAATCAGCCCCAGCATTTT. This gives the protein CASRQGASNQPQHF. Filled out from reference TRBV19 and TRBJ1-5, the complete variable domain reads DGGITQSPKYLFRKEGQNVTLSCEQNLNHDAMYWYRQDPGQGLRLIYYSQIVNDFQKGDIAEGYSVSREKKESFPLTVTSAQKNPTAFYLCASRQGASNQPQHFGDGTRLSIL.